These T cell receptor beta chains were read from a single sample in a study of T cell repertoires in cytomegalovirus infection. MiXCR was run by TCRdb on the reads, yielding one entry per CDR3 protein. The sample has 450,000 to 600,000 distinct CDR3 sequences, around 30% seen once. These receptors have no known antigen. Sequencing used cultured PBMCs, obtained from culture after CMV antigen stimulation. Source of these receptors: a human donor in good health (CMV status not recorded). Some clones in this sample may be carry-over from other donors' samples. CDR3s include the opening cysteine and the closing phenylalanine or tryptophan. D genes are given only for firm matches. Size is stated for part of the rows, as once, few or many counts, or as a class when the clone is expanded.

D	size	V	J	CDR3	DNA
TRBD2	many	TRBV7-2	TRBJ2-1	CASSFGGSSYNEQFF	TGTGCCAGCAGCTTCGGCGGGAGCTCCTACAATGAGCAGTTCTTC
TRBD1	few	TRBV5-1	TRBJ1-4	CASSLRTGDEKLFF	TGCGCCAGCAGCTTGAGGACAGGAGATGAAAAACTGTTTTTT
.	few	TRBV12-3/TRBV12-4	TRBJ2-4	CASSRPGSLAKNIQYF	TGTGCCAGCAGCCGCCCCGGAAGCTTAGCCAAAAACATTCAGTACTTC
.	few	TRBV19	TRBJ1-5	CASSIGSWATAQPQHF	TGTGCCAGTAGTATAGGGTCGTGGGCAACCGCCCAGCCCCAGCATTTT
.	few	TRBV7-9	TRBJ2-1	CASTPPSYNEQFF	TGTGCCAGCACCCCCCCCTCCTACAATGAGCAGTTCTTC
.	few	TRBV7-9	TRBJ2-5	CASSLGTVETQYF	TGTGCCAGCAGCTTAGGAACCGTGGAGACCCAGTACTTC
TRBD1	few	TRBV7-6	TRBJ2-1	CASLPRTGYYNEQFF	TGTGCCAGTCTTCCGAGGACAGGGTACTACAATGAGCAGTTCTTC
.	few	TRBV12-3/TRBV12-4	TRBJ1-1	CASSLYISSGGEAFF	TGTGCCAGCAGTCTCTACATTTCCTCAGGTGGTGAAGCTTTCTTT
TRBD2	.	TRBV13	TRBJ2-3	CASSFRLAGGPKADTQYF	TGTGCCAGCAGCTTCAGACTAGCGGGAGGGCCTAAGGCAGATACGCAGTATTTT
.	many	TRBV7-2	TRBJ2-1	CASSLVNGPYNEQFF	TGTGCCAGCAGCTTAGTTAACGGTCCCTACAATGAGCAGTTCTTC
.	few	TRBV6-2/TRBV6-3	TRBJ2-3	CASSYWGSSLAATQYF	TGTGCCAGCAGTTACTGGGGAAGTTCCTTGGCGGCTACGCAGTATTTT
.	.	TRBV7-9	TRBJ1-5	CASSSDGPSNQPQHF	TGTGCCAGCAGCTCGGACGGCCCTAGCAATCAGCCCCAGCATTTT
TRBD1	few	TRBV20-1	TRBJ1-5	CSAPLGQGAGQPQHF	TGCAGTGCTCCCCTAGGACAGGGGGCAGGTCAGCCCCAGCATTTT
.	.	TRBV7-3	TRBJ2-3	CASSPDYTSTDTQYF	TGTGCCAGCAGCCCGGACTATACTAGCACAGATACGCAGTATTTT
.	few	TRBV7-2	TRBJ2-5	CASIIDGGETQYF	TGTGCCAGCATCATTGACGGAGGGGAGACCCAGTACTTC
.	few	TRBV7-2	TRBJ1-1	CASSLDRVKSTEAFF	TGTGCCAGCAGCTTAGACAGGGTAAAAAGTACTGAAGCTTTCTTT
.	.	TRBV4-1	TRBJ1-6	CASSQEGVTSYNSPLHF	TGCGCCAGCAGCCAAGAAGGGGTGACGTCCTATAATTCACCCCTCCACTTT
.	.	TRBV12-5	TRBJ1-5	CASGLFAGEVQPQHF	TGTGCTAGTGGTTTGTTTGCGGGAGAGGTGCAGCCCCAGCATTTT
.	.	TRBV7-2	TRBJ1-1	CASRDPSFTEAFF	TGTGCCAGCAGAGACCCGAGTTTCACTGAAGCTTTCTTT
TRBD1	.	TRBV6-2/TRBV6-3	TRBJ1-1	CASSPTGAHTEAFF	TGTGCCAGCAGTCCTACAGGGGCTCACACTGAAGCTTTCTTT
TRBD1	.	TRBV29-1	TRBJ1-3	CSVAQGAGNTIYF	TGCAGCGTGGCGCAGGGGGCTGGAAACACCATATATTTT
TRBD2	.	TRBV20-1	TRBJ2-1	CSARGSWSGRGNEQFF	TGCAGTGCTAGAGGGTCGTGGAGCGGGAGAGGAAATGAGCAGTTCTTC
TRBD2	.	TRBV10-3	TRBJ2-1	CAISAGTSGRYNEQFF	TGTGCCATCAGTGCCGGGACTAGCGGGAGGTACAATGAGCAGTTCTTC
TRBD2	few	TRBV7-2	TRBJ2-7	CASSLTSGGRSYEQYF	TGTGCCAGCAGCTTAACCAGCGGGGGCCGCTCCTACGAGCAGTACTTC
.	once	TRBV2	TRBJ2-2	CASSEGVGAAGELFF	TGTGCCAGCAGTGAAGGAGTAGGGGCGGCCGGGGAGCTGTTTTTT
.	.	TRBV19	TRBJ1-2	CASKEDSSNYGYTF	TGTGCCAGTAAGGAGGACAGCTCTAACTATGGCTACACCTTC
TRBD1	many	TRBV4-1	TRBJ1-2	CASSKQGAPGYTF	TGCGCCAGCAGCAAACAGGGGGCGCCTGGCTACACCTTC
.	.	TRBV13	TRBJ2-2	CASSPGKWNTGELFF	TGTGCCAGCAGCCCAGGAAAATGGAACACCGGGGAGCTGTTTTTT
.	few	TRBV6-1	TRBJ1-1	CASSYGKGLEAFF	TGTGCCAGCAGTTACGGGAAAGGGCTTGAAGCTTTCTTT
.	.	TRBV12-3/TRBV12-4	TRBJ2-7	CASRPIGLDIEQYF	TGTGCCAGCAGGCCCATTGGTTTGGATATCGAGCAGTACTTC
.	.	TRBV10-2	TRBJ1-4	CASSETRRGATNEKLFF	TGCGCCAGCAGTGAGACCCGACGGGGAGCAACTAATGAAAAACTGTTTTTT
.	many	TRBV6-1	TRBJ2-3	CASRLEAGSYTQYF	TGTGCCAGCCGGCTTGAGGCGGGATCATATACGCAGTATTTT